A single sample is the source of the 10 T cell receptor beta chains below, sequenced in a study of CD8 T cells in Susac syndrome. Reverse transcription of roughly 0.5 to 1 ug RNA used random hexamers. A single record per CDR3 protein comes from TCRdb applying MiXCR to the immunoSEQ multiplex PCR reads. The repertoire consists of roughly 130,000 distinct CDR3 sequences, with approximately 94% occurring once and the leading ten covering 0.1% to 0.15%. Sequenced: CD4+ T cells from PBMCs. Every receptor here comes from a human donor with multiple sclerosis.

The chain is built from TRBV28 and TRBJ1-1; 7 positions match TRBD1. Unmatched junction bases numbered 3, after V lost 4 bases and J lost 1 base. Germline assignment: CDR1 MDHEN and CDR2 SYDVKM. This CDR3 spans 14 amino acids. CDR3 nucleotide sequence: TGTGCCAGCAGTTCCCCAGGGGGGAACACTGAAGCTTTCTTT. Translating gives CASSSPGGNTEAFF.

The rearrangement joins TRBV5-1 to TRBJ1-1; no definite D call. The CDR3 is 13 residues long. Trimming removed 3 bases from V and 1 base from J, with 7 bases in between. Germline lookup yields CDR1 SGHRS and CDR2 YFSETQ. CDR3 amino acids: CASSWVANTEAFF. DNA of the CDR3: TGCGCCAGCAGCTGGGTGGCGAACACTGAAGCTTTCTTT.

The rearrangement joins TRBV29-1 to TRBJ1-5; D not certain. This CDR3 comprises 12 residues. The V end lost 4 bases, the J end lost 4 bases, and 8 bases lay between the germline ends. The germline V gene has CDR1 SQVTM and CDR2 ANQGSEA. CDR3 loop: CSVGSRNQPQHF. The CDR3 nucleotides read TGCAGCGTTGGGTCTCGTAATCAGCCCCAGCATTTT.

The chain joins TRBV10-3 to TRBJ2-6, with D hard to call. Trimming removed 0 bases from V and 4 bases from J, with 7 bases in between. The germline V gene has CDR1 ENHRY and CDR2 SYGVKD. This CDR3 comprises 15 residues. CDR3 nucleotide sequence: TGTGCCATCAGTGAGTCCAGGTCGGGGGCCAACGTCCTGACTTTC. Translation: CAISESRSGANVLTF.

The genes are TRBV30 and TRBJ2-1, with D hard to call. Germline CDR1 is GTSNPN and CDR2 is SVGIG (reference sequence). This CDR3 is 12 amino acids long. The V end lost 5 bases, the J end lost 7 bases, and 12 bases lay between the germline ends. The CDR3 sequence: CAWGLVKNEQFF. The CDR3 DNA reads as TGTGCCTGGGGTCTCGTCAAGAATGAGCAGTTCTTC.

The chain carries TRBV6-2 or TRBV6-3 and TRBJ2-7, with 8 bases identical to TRBD1. Germline V gives CDR1 MNHEY, CDR2 SVGEGT. The CDR3 sequence is 14 residues long. V was clipped by 4 bases and J by 7 bases; unmatched bases: 9. CDR3 nucleotide sequence: TGTGCCAGCAGTTCCGCTCAGGACAGGGAAGAGCAGTACTTC. This translates into CASSSAQDREEQYF.

CDR3 residues: CASSPGQGTPKTQYF. In DNA, the CDR3 is TGTGCCAGCAGTCCGGGACAGGGAACTCCTAAGACCCAGTACTTC. V is TRBV7-2 and J is TRBJ2-5; TRBD1 agrees at 9 bases. CDR1 and CDR2 from the germline V gene are SGHTA and FQGNSA. V gave up 6 bases and J gave up 6 bases; unmatched junction bases: 11. CDR3 length: 15 residues.

This rearrangement joins TRBV6-5 to TRBJ2-7; D perhaps matches TRBD1 (6 bases). From germline, CDR1 is MNHEY and CDR2 SVGAGI. The V end lost 6 bases, the J end lost 2 bases, and 11 bases lay between the germline ends. There are 13 residues in the CDR3. CDR3 nucleotide sequence: TGTGCCAGCAGCGACAGGCCTACCTACGAGCAGTACTTC. Translation gives CASSDRPTYEQYF.

The chain uses TRBV7-8 and TRBJ1-2; D uncertain. Germline CDR1 is SGHVS and CDR2 is FQNEAQ. This CDR3 region has 16 residues. The ends were cut back, 5 bases at V and 0 bases at J, with 16 bases in the middle. DNA of the CDR3: TGTGCCAGCAGCCCGAGGGAGGTCGGGGCTAACTATGGCTACACCTTC. Its translation: CASSPREVGANYGYTF.

This chain links TRBV18 with TRBJ1-2; 8 positions agree with TRBD1. Germline V lookup: CDR1 KGHSH, CDR2 LQKENI. CDR3 length: 16 amino acids. J gave up 6 bases and V 3 bases, and 12 bases lay outside the gene matches. The CDR3 here is CASSPQGQANRDGYTF. CDR3 nucleotides: TGTGCCAGCTCACCTCAGGGACAGGCAAATCGGGATGGCTACACCTTC.